This T cell receptor (beta chain) was obtained from a study of PD-1 blockade in classical Hodgkin lymphoma. Brentuximab vedotin exposure varied, and every patient relapsed after autologous stem cell transplantation. The method was immunoSEQ multiplex PCR; TCRdb's version includes in-frame clones alone and lacks a portion of them. Among about 9,600 clones, roughly 92% were seen once, and the ten largest hold roughly 14%. The sequencing used peripheral blood mononuclear cells (PBMCs), collected at baseline. This sequence was found in a human donor with classical Hodgkin lymphoma.

The CDR3 is CASTVPKLSDTQYF. CDR3 bases: TGTGCCAGCACCGTGCCAAAGCTCTCAGATACGCAGTATTTT. This chain joins TRBV6-1 and TRBJ2-3; no definite D call. Germline values: CDR1 MNHNS, CDR2 SASEGT. The CDR3 runs 14 residues. The V end was cut by 7 bases, the J end by 4 bases, with 15 bases between.